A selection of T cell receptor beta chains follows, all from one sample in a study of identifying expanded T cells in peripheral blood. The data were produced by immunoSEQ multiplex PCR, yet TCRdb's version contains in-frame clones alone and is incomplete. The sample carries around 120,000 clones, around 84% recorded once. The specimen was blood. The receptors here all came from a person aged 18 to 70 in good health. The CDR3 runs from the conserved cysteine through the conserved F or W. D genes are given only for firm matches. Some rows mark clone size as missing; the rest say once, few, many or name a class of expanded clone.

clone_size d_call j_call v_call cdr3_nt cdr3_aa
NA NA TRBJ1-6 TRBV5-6 TGTGCCAGCAGCTCGGGACTTGGGAGCTCACCCCTCCACTTT CASSSGLGSSPLHF
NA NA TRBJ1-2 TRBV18 TGTGCCAGCTCACCTGCTGCTCAGGGGATGGATGGCTACACCTTC CASSPAAQGMDGYTF
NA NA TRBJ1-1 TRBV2 TGTGCCAGCAGTGAGAGGGTAAGAAGAAACACTGAAGCTTTCTTT CASSERVRRNTEAFF
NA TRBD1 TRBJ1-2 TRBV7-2 TGTGCCAGCAGCTGGACCAAAATCAGGACAGGGGATGGCTACACCTTC CASSWTKIRTGDGYTF
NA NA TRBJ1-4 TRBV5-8 TGTGCCAGCAGCTCTGGACAGTCTAATGAAAAACTGTTTTTT CASSSGQSNEKLFF
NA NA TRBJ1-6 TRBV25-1 TGTGCCAGCAGTGAATTCGGAGGGGCACCCCTCCACTTT CASSEFGGAPLHF
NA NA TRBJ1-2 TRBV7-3 TGTGCCAGCAGCTTAGGATCTTCTAACTATGGCTACACCTTC CASSLGSSNYGYTF
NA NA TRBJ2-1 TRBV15 TGTGCCACCAGCAGCACGGGGAGCTCCTACAATGAGCAGTTCTTC CATSSTGSSYNEQFF
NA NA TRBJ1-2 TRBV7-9 TGTGCCAGCAGCTTAGAACCGTGGGGCTACACCTTC CASSLEPWGYTF
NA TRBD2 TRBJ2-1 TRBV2 TGTGCCAGCAGACTAGCGGGGGGGGCTTACAATGAGCAGTTCTTC CASRLAGGAYNEQFF
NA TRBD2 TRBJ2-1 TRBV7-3 TGTGCCAGCAGCATTAACGGGGGGGCCAATGAGCAGTTCTTC CASSINGGANEQFF
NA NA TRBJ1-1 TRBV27 TGTGCCAGCAGTTTAAGGGGCACCTCGAACACTGAAGCTTTCTTT CASSLRGTSNTEAFF
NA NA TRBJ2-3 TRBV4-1 TGCGCCAGCAGCCAATTAAGAGACTCTAGAGGCACAGATACGCAGTATTTT CASSQLRDSRGTDTQYF
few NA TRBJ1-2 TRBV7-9 TGTGCCAGCAGCTCTTCGGCCCGGGGAGGCTACACCTTC CASSSSARGGYTF
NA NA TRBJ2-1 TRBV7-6 TGTGCCAGCAGCTCAGCCTACAATGAGCAGTTCTTC CASSSAYNEQFF
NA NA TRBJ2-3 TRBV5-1 TGCGCCAGCAGCCTTTCCCGAGATACGCAGTATTTT CASSLSRDTQYF
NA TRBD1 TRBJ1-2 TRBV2 TGTGCCAGGAGGACAGGGAGGGAACTTAGCTACACCTTC CARRTGRELSYTF
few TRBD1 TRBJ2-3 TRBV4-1 TGCGCCAGCAGCCTCACCTGGAACCCGATCGGGAACAGGGGGAGCACAGATACGCAGTATTTT CASSLTWNPIGNRGSTDTQYF
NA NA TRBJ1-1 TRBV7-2 TGTGCCAGCAGCCGGATGGGGAACACTGAAGCTTTCTTT CASSRMGNTEAFF
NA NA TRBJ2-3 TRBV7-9 TGTGCCAGCAGTAGATTTGGGATGGGAGCAACAGATACGCAGTATTTT CASSRFGMGATDTQYF
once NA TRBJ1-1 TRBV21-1 TGTGCCAGCAGCAAAGCCGTGGGGACGAACAAGAACACTGAAGCTTTCTTT CASSKAVGTNKNTEAFF
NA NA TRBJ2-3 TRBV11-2 TGTGCCAGCAGCTTATCCGGGGGGCAGTATTTT CASSLSGGQYF